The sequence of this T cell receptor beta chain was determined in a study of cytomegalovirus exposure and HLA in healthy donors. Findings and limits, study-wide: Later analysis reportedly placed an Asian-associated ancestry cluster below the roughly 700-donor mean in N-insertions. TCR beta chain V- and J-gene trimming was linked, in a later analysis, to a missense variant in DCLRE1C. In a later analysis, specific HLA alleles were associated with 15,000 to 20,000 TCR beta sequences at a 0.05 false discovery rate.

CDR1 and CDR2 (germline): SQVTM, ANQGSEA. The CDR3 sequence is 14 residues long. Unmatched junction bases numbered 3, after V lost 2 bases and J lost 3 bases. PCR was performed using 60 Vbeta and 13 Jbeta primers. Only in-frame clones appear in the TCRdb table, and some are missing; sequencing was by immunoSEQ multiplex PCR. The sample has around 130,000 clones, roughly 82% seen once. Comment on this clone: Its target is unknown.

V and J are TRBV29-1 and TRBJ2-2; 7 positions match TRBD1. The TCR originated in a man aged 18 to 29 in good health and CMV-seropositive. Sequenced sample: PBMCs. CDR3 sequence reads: CSVERQGDTGELFF. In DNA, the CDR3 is TGCAGCGTTGAACGGCAGGGGGACACCGGGGAGCTGTTTTTT.